This T cell receptor (beta chain) was identified during a study of PD-L1 blockade in urothelial cancer. Across the whole study: Patients commenced atezolizumab around 2014, and it was given at 1,200 mg intravenously every 3 weeks. Analyzed time points were 3 weeks (second dose) and 6 weeks after therapy began.

Profiling relied on immunoSEQ multiplex PCR, and the TCRdb table lists in-frame clones only, not all of them. The top ten clones hold 1.5% to 2% of a sample with tens of thousands of clones, nearly 90% of them seen once. Time point described: pretreatment peripheral blood. Locally advanced or metastatic urothelial carcinoma was diagnosed in the patients. Trimming cost V 10 bases and J 7 bases, with 32 bases left between them. The germline gives CDR1 LNHDA, CDR2 SQIVND (reference sequence). This CDR3 contains 18 residues. The source material was PBMCs, sampled around atezolizumab (anti-PD-L1) treatment. The chain links TRBV19 to TRBJ2-1, with a tentative D call TRBD2 (6 bases). The receptor was isolated from a man aged 60-69 years with urothelial cancer. The CDR3 reads CATAARATGVRMLNEQFF. The CDR3 DNA reads TGTGCCACCGCCGCTAGGGCGACGGGAGTGAGAATGTTGAATGAGCAGTTCTTC.